Listed here are 2 T cell receptor beta chains from one sample, sequenced in a study of T cells in Graves' hyperthyroidism and ophthalmopathy. There were TCR beta CDR3 regions amplified from RNA transcripts. The primer set for the first-round RT-PCR of the TCR CDR3 was HTBI. TCRdb re-called the multiplex PCR reads through MiXCR, storing one row per CDR3 protein. The sample shows hundreds of thousands of distinct CDR3 sequences, about 15% of them seen only once. The sequenced material came from blood. Receptors were obtained from a woman aged 55 to 70 with Graves' ophthalmopathy.

The gene calls are TRBV7-2 and TRBJ2-5; 9 bases match TRBD2. Germline CDR1 reads SGHTA; CDR2 reads FQGNSA. Germline trimming cut 5 bases from V and 4 bases from J; bases unmatched to any gene: 8. This CDR3 spans 15 amino acids. CDR3 nucleotides: TGTGCCAGCAGCGTGGGGCTAGCGGGATTAGAGACCCAGTACTTC. Residues: CASSVGLAGLETQYF.

This rearrangement joins TRBV19 to TRBJ2-7; TRBD2 matches 10 bases. Germline-derived CDR1 and CDR2 are LNHDA and SQIVND (reference sequence). The CDR3 has 15 amino acids. V lost 5 bases and J lost 4; bases outside the gene matches: 8. The CDR3 DNA is TGTGCCAGTAGTGTCCGACCTAGCGGGGGTTACGAGCAGTACTTC. As protein: CASSVRPSGGYEQYF. Combining the CDR3 with reference TRBV19 and TRBJ2-7 gives the whole variable domain DGGITQSPKYLFRKEGQNVTLSCEQNLNHDAMYWYRQDPGQGLRLIYYSQIVNDFQKGDIAEGYSVSREKKESFPLTVTSAQKNPTAFYLCASSVRPSGGYEQYFGPGTRLTVT.